This passage covers 27 T cell receptor beta chains from one sample sequenced in a study of CD4 T cells in relation to SARS-CoV-2 and coronaviruses. CD4+ T cells from unexposed donors were obtained before the COVID-19 pandemic (2011-2018). The table came from immunoSEQ multiplex PCR; TCRdb's copy has only in-frame clones and leaves some out. The data show around 56,000 clones, roughly 89% seen once. Sequences were obtained from memory CD4+ T cells from PBMCs. The receptor source for this set is a human donor in good health.

The gene calls are TRBV30 and TRBJ1-6; TRBD1 agrees at 7 bases. The CDR3 covers 15 residues. Unmatched junction bases numbered 8, after V lost 2 bases and J lost 7 bases. Germline V gives CDR1 GTSNPN, CDR2 SVGIG (reference sequence). The CDR3 region has the DNA TGTGCCTGGAGTTCAAAGGGGACAGCGAATTCACCCCTCCACTTT. Its protein is CAWSSKGTANSPLHF.

The rearrangement joins TRBV27 to TRBJ2-3; 10 positions match TRBD1. The V gene's germline CDR1 is MNHEY and CDR2 SMNVEV (reference sequence). V gave up 5 bases and J gave up 6 bases; unmatched junction bases: 5. This CDR3 is built from 14 residues. The CDR3 reads CASSADRGLDTQYF. As DNA, the CDR3 is TGTGCCAGCAGTGCCGACAGGGGGCTGGATACGCAGTATTTT.

This clone showed up just once. The chain has TRBV6-5 and TRBJ1-3; weak D call: TRBD1 (6 bases). V was shortened by 11 bases and J by 0 bases, with 14 bases between the two germline ends. The germline CDR1 and CDR2 sequences are MNHEY and SVGAGI. The CDR3 runs 14 residues. CDR3 in amino acids: CAAWGHNSGNTIYF. For the CDR3, the DNA is TGTGCCGCCTGGGGACACAACTCTGGAAACACCATATATTTT.

J is TRBJ2-5 and V is TRBV24-1; D unclear. The V end was cut by 3 bases, the J end by 0 bases, with 10 bases between. The CDR3 contains 15 residues. Germline V gene lookup returns CDR1 KGHDR and CDR2 SFDVKD. The CDR3 DNA follows: TGTGCCACCAGTGATGCAGGCAGGTACCAAGAGACCCAGTACTTC. The encoded protein is CATSDAGRYQETQYF.

This chain connects TRBV7-9 to TRBJ2-7; 9 bases line up with TRBD1. The CDR3 loop spans 12 amino acids. V lost 5 bases, J lost 11 bases, and 7 bases stayed unmatched. CDR1 and CDR2 (germline): SEHNR, FQNEAQ (reference sequence). The CDR3 region is CASSPQGQGKYF. CDR3 sequence (DNA): TGTGCCAGCAGCCCTCAGGGACAGGGAAAGTACTTC.

The V call is TRBV14, the J call TRBJ1-5, with D tentatively TRBD1 (5 bases). This CDR3 region has 14 residues. The germline CDR1 and CDR2 sequences are SGHDN and FVKESK. V was trimmed by 1 base and J by 7 bases, leaving 11 bases between them. CDR3 protein: CASSQAGARQPQHF. Here the CDR3 DNA reads TGTGCCAGCAGCCAAGCCGGGGCCCGCCAGCCCCAGCATTTT.

The V call is TRBV28, the J call TRBJ1-2; tentatively, D is TRBD1 (6 bases). The CDR3 extends over 14 amino acids. V lost 5 bases and J 5 bases, leaving 15 bases between the germline ends. Germline lookup yields CDR1 MDHEN and CDR2 SYDVKM. DNA for the CDR3: TGTGCCAGCAGTCCGGGCGGGGGGCAATATGGCTACACCTTC. This codes for CASSPGGGQYGYTF.

The chain links TRBV10-2 to TRBJ2-1; D uncertain. The V end was cut by 8 bases, the J end by 0 bases, with 11 bases between. The CDR3 consists of 14 residues. Germline assignment: CDR1 WSHSY and CDR2 SAAADI. For the CDR3, the DNA is TGCGCCAGCGTTGCGCAGAGCTCCTACAATGAGCAGTTCTTC. Translating it yields CASVAQSSYNEQFF.

The V and J genes are TRBV7-9 and TRBJ1-3, with a weak D call TRBD1 (6 bases). The CDR3 is 12 residues long. Germline V gene lookup returns CDR1 SEHNR and CDR2 FQNEAQ (reference sequence). V lost 6 bases and J lost 4, with 7 bases in between. CDR3 in amino acids: CASRGGGNTIYF. The DNA for the CDR3 is TGTGCCAGCAGGGGGGGCGGAAACACCATATATTTT. The whole variable domain, remainder taken from reference TRBV7-9 and TRBJ1-3, is DTGVSQNPRHKITKRGQNVTFRCDPISEHNRLYWYRQTLGQGPEFLTYFQNEAQLEKSRLLSDRFSAERPKGSFSTLEIQRTEQGDSAMYLCASRGGGNTIYFGEGSWLTVV.

The chain uses TRBV7-9 and TRBJ1-4; 11 nucleotides align to TRBD1. Trimming cost V 5 bases and J 7 bases; bases outside gene matches: 3. The CDR3 has 14 amino acids. Germline-derived CDR1 and CDR2 are SEHNR and FQNEAQ (reference sequence). The CDR3 here is CASSTGQGVEKLFF. The CDR3 nucleotides are TGTGCCAGCAGCACGGGACAGGGGGTTGAAAAACTGTTTTTT. Based on the CDR3 plus reference TRBV7-9 and TRBJ1-4, the full variable domain is DTGVSQNPRHKITKRGQNVTFRCDPISEHNRLYWYRQTLGQGPEFLTYFQNEAQLEKSRLLSDRFSAERPKGSFSTLEIQRTEQGDSAMYLCASSTGQGVEKLFFGSGTQLSVL.

The chain combines TRBV5-1 with TRBJ2-7; 8 positions match TRBD1. V trimming: 1 base; J trimming: 3 bases; junction bases outside the gene matches: 6. CDR1 is SGHRS and CDR2 is YFSETQ in the germline V gene. The CDR3 runs 15 residues. Here the CDR3 reads CASSLWGTGDYEQYF. DNA of the CDR3: TGCGCCAGCAGCTTGTGGGGGACAGGTGACTACGAGCAGTACTTC.

The chain recombines TRBV2 with TRBJ2-1; TRBD2 matches 7 bases. Trimming at V came to 6 bases and at J to 10 bases, leaving 15 bases not matched to a gene. This CDR3 has 15 residues. CDR1 and CDR2 from the germline V gene are SNHLY and FYNNEI. The CDR3 protein is CASRPGTTSPGEQFF. CDR3 nucleotides: TGTGCCAGCAGACCCGGGACTACCTCCCCTGGGGAGCAGTTCTTC.

The genes are TRBV6-5 and TRBJ2-7, with TRBD2 matching over 11 bases. Germline V CDR1 and CDR2: MNHEY, SVGAGI. The CDR3 has 15 residues. Trimming cost V 4 bases and J 2 bases; bases outside gene matches: 4. CDR3 nucleotide sequence: TGTGCCAGCAGTTCTACTAGCGGGAGTACCTACGAGCAGTACTTC. Protein: CASSSTSGSTYEQYF.

The chain couples TRBV9 to TRBJ2-3; 10 bases are shared with TRBD2. Germline V gives CDR1 SGDLS, CDR2 YYNGEE. V shed 0 bases, J shed 5 bases, and the junction held 9 bases outside the gene matches. CDR3 length equals 17 residues. The chain's CDR3 is CASSVAGLALGRDTQYF. The CDR3 DNA follows: TGTGCCAGCAGCGTAGCGGGACTAGCGCTTGGGAGAGATACGCAGTATTTT.

The J gene is TRBJ2-3, the V gene TRBV3-1 (or the pseudogene TRBV3-2); 7 bases match TRBD2. V dropped 4 bases and J dropped 9; count of bases not matched to a gene: 10. Germline V gene sequence: CDR1 LGHDT, CDR2 YNNKEL (reference sequence). This CDR3 region has 14 residues. CDR3 bases: TGTGCCAGCAGCCTCGGCTTTCGGGGGGAAACGCAGTATTTT. It is translated as CASSLGFRGETQYF.

As DNA, the CDR3 is TGTGCCAGCTCAGAACCGGGACAGCGAACCTACGAGCAGTACTTC. Its translation is CASSEPGQRTYEQYF. V and J are TRBV18 and TRBJ2-7, with 7 nucleotides matching TRBD1. The CDR3 sequence is 15 residues long. V was pared by 5 bases and J by 2 bases, with 9 bases of the junction left unmatched. The germline CDR1 and CDR2 sequences are KGHSH and LQKENI.

This clone occurred a few times. This chain joins TRBV7-2 and TRBJ2-1, with D possibly TRBD2 on 5 matching bases. V lost 2 bases, J lost 4 bases, and 9 bases lay in between. Germline assignment: CDR1 SGHTA and CDR2 FQGNSA. This CDR3 contains 14 residues. CDR3 sequence reads: CASSLTSSYNEQFF. CDR3 coding DNA: TGTGCCAGCAGCTTAACTAGTTCGTACAATGAGCAGTTCTTC.

This chain links TRBV6-1 with TRBJ2-4; D is undetermined. This CDR3 comprises 11 residues. V was clipped by 2 bases and J by 11 bases, with 7 bases between them. Per the germline V gene, CDR1 is MNHNS and CDR2 is SASEGT. The CDR3: CASSELKVQYF. CDR3 nucleotide sequence: TGTGCCAGCAGTGAATTGAAGGTTCAGTACTTC.

The chain has TRBV19 and TRBJ1-2, with 9 bases identical to TRBD1. After removal of 3 bases from V and 4 bases from J, the junction contained 9 bases not matched to a gene. Germline assignment: CDR1 LNHDA and CDR2 SQIVND (reference sequence). The CDR3 has 16 amino acids. Here the CDR3 reads CASSIDSQGAVYGYTF. The CDR3 DNA reads TGTGCCAGTAGTATTGACTCACAGGGGGCCGTCTATGGCTACACCTTC.

The chain combines TRBV24-1 with TRBJ2-3; maybe TRBD2 (5 bases). This CDR3 contains 14 residues. Trimming shortened V by 11 bases and J by 2 bases, and 16 bases separated the two germline ends. CDR1 is KGHDR, CDR2 SFDVKD, per germline. The CDR3 nucleotides read TGTGCCATCCGAGGGATCCCGAACACAGATACGCAGTATTTT. It yields the protein CAIRGIPNTDTQYF.

The chain has TRBV5-1 and TRBJ1-3; possibly TRBD1 for D (6 bases). Germline V gives CDR1 SGHRS, CDR2 YFSETQ. The CDR3 has 14 residues. Trimming pared 7 bases from V and 0 bases from J, leaving 11 bases between. The CDR3 protein is CASHKGGSGNTIYF. In DNA form, the CDR3 reads TGCGCCAGCCATAAGGGGGGCTCTGGAAACACCATATATTTT.

The gene calls are TRBV4-2 and TRBJ2-5; unclear D gene. The V end lost 0 bases, the J end lost 4 bases, and 9 bases lay between the germline ends. In germline, CDR1 is LGHNA, CDR2 YNFKEQ. The length of the CDR3 is 14 residues. The CDR3 loop reads CASSQDELGETQYF. The CDR3 DNA is TGTGCCAGCAGCCAAGATGAACTGGGAGAGACCCAGTACTTC.

The rearrangement uses TRBV7-9 and TRBJ2-5; D gene ambiguous. V shed 4 bases and J shed 6 bases, with 12 bases lying between them. This CDR3 is built from 13 residues. CDR1 is SEHNR, CDR2 FQNEAQ, per germline (reference sequence). CDR3 coding DNA: TGTGCCAGCAGCTCCCAAGAACGGCAGACCCAGTACTTC. Its protein product is CASSSQERQTQYF.

As DNA, the CDR3 is TGTGCCAGCACTCGGTCGGGGCGGGAGTCTCGCGAGCAGTACTTC. It encodes CASTRSGRESREQYF. The rearrangement uses TRBV6-5 and TRBJ2-7; 7 positions agree with TRBD2. The CDR3 runs 15 residues. Unmatched junction bases numbered 15, after V lost 7 bases and J lost 6 bases. Germline V gives CDR1 MNHEY, CDR2 SVGAGI.

The chain is built from TRBV6-6 and TRBJ1-2; D not certain. CDR1 is MNHNY and CDR2 is SVGAGI in the germline V gene (reference sequence). With 7 bases removed from V and 0 bases from J, the gap between germline ends came to 15 bases. The CDR3 covers 15 residues. The CDR3 loop reads CASTRTGKANYGYTF. The CDR3 nucleotides read TGTGCCAGCACCCGGACCGGAAAAGCTAACTATGGCTACACCTTC.

The gene calls are TRBV20-1 and TRBJ2-3; D is uncertain. There are 15 residues in the CDR3. In germline, CDR1 is DFQATT, CDR2 SNEGSKA (reference sequence). Trimming left V 3 bases short and J 0 bases short, with 13 bases between. The CDR3 nucleotides read TGCAGTGCTAGTCCAACCGCGGCTAGCACAGATACGCAGTATTTT. Its protein is CSASPTAASTDTQYF.

J is TRBJ1-4 and V is TRBV5-5; D unresolved. This CDR3 spans 14 amino acids. CDR1 and CDR2 (germline): SGHKS, YYEKEE (reference sequence). V lost 1 base, J lost 5 bases, and 9 bases lay in between. In DNA, the CDR3 is TGTGCCAGCAGCTTGCGACCTTCAAATGAAAAACTGTTTTTT. Encoded protein: CASSLRPSNEKLFF.